The 22 T cell receptor beta chains presented below share a single source sample, sequenced in a study of identical twins. TCRdb re-called the 5' RACE reads through MiXCR, storing one row per CDR3 protein. The repertoire holds fewer than 250,000 distinct CDR3 sequences, with approximately 15% as singletons. The same data also went into a second study, on T cells expressing NK-cell markers.

Source material: CD8+ T cells sorted from blood. The receptors shown here come from a woman aged 18 to 35 in good health.

The V and J genes are TRBV10-3 and TRBJ2-5, with D perhaps given as TRBD1 or TRBD2 (5 bases each). With 1 base removed from V and 5 bases from J, the gap between germline ends came to 17 bases. The CDR3 spans 16 residues. Germline CDR1 ENHRY, CDR2 SYGVKD. CDR3 sequence (DNA): TGTGCCATCAGTGAGTTTACTTCTAGGGACCGGGAGACCCAGTACTTC. This translates into CAISEFTSRDRETQYF.

The chain is built from TRBV7-9 and TRBJ2-3, with a weak D call TRBD2 (6 bases). The germline CDR1 and CDR2 sequences are SEHNR and FQNEAQ (reference sequence). Between the trimmed V and J ends, which lost 5 bases and 6 bases, there was a span of 21 bases. The CDR3 covers 16 residues. CDR3 nucleotides: TGTGCCAGCAGCCCACCGAGCGGGCGACTCCTGGATACGCAGTATTTT. Residues: CASSPPSGRLLDTQYF.

In its sample, this clonotype was seen a few times. The chain couples TRBV12-3 or TRBV12-4 to TRBJ1-1; D uncertain. The CDR3 is 14 amino acids. V lost 5 bases and J 3 bases, leaving 13 bases between the germline ends. Here the CDR3 reads CASSPRVLHTEAFF. The CDR3 coding sequence is TGTGCCAGCAGTCCGAGGGTGTTGCACACTGAAGCTTTCTTT.

This clonotype came up a few times. This chain connects TRBV6-1 to TRBJ2-6; D perhaps matches TRBD1 (6 bases). V lost 7 bases to trimming and J lost 1 base, with 11 bases between them. CDR1 and CDR2 (germline): MNHNS, SASEGT. The CDR3 spans 15 residues. CDR3 in DNA: TGTGCCAGCACTCCAAGGGGGTCTGGGGCCAACGTCCTGACTTTC. Translating it yields CASTPRGSGANVLTF.

This clonotype was seen more than once but under ten times. The CDR3 spells CSASESPSVSGANVLTF. In nucleotides, the CDR3 is TGCAGTGCTAGTGAGTCCCCGTCCGTCTCTGGGGCCAACGTCCTGACTTTC. The genes are TRBV20-1 and TRBJ2-6; D remains ambiguous. Germline V gene lookup returns CDR1 DFQATT and CDR2 SNEGSKA (reference sequence). Trimming left V 3 bases short and J 0 bases short, with 15 bases between. This CDR3 is built from 17 residues.

The chain carries TRBV5-6 and TRBJ2-1; possibly TRBD2 for D (5 bases). This CDR3 is built from 12 residues. V lost 9 bases and J lost 9, with 16 bases in between. Germline values: CDR1 SGHDT, CDR2 YYEEEE. CDR3 nucleotide sequence: TGTGCCATCGGCCGCGGACGGGGTGAGCAGTTCTTC. Translation gives CAIGRGRGEQFF.

This clonotype showed up just a few times. The chain joins TRBV7-9 to TRBJ2-1, with a weak D call TRBD1 (6 bases). The CDR3 runs 11 residues. V lost 7 bases and J lost 12, with 13 bases in between. From germline, CDR1 is SEHNR and CDR2 FQNEAQ (reference sequence). As DNA, the CDR3 is TGTGCCAGCACCGACAGGCCTCCGCAGTTCTTC. As protein: CASTDRPPQFF.

This clonotype turned up a few times. The genes are TRBV6-5 and TRBJ2-2; D not certain. V was clipped by 2 bases and J by 6 bases, with 10 bases between them. Germline V CDR1 and CDR2: MNHEY, SVGAGI. The CDR3 spans 14 residues. The CDR3 loop is CASSYERIPGELFF. CDR3 nucleotide sequence: TGTGCCAGCAGTTACGAGCGTATACCCGGGGAGCTGTTTTTT.

This clonotype was detected only a few times. This chain joins TRBV4-3 and TRBJ2-1; 13 bases line up with TRBD2. V lost 4 bases and J lost 9; bases outside the gene matches: 9. Germline V gene data show CDR1 as LGHNA and CDR2 as YSLEER. CDR3 size: 16 residues. CDR3 coding DNA: TGCGCCAGCAGCCCAGGGACTAGCGGGGCCCAAGGTGAGCAGTTCTTC. It is translated as CASSPGTSGAQGEQFF.

This clonotype was detected a few times. The CDR3, as DNA: TGTGCCAGCAGTTTGGGCGGGAGTGGCTACGAGCAGTACTTC. Translating it yields CASSLGGSGYEQYF. The rearrangement uses TRBV12-3 or TRBV12-4 and TRBJ2-7; TRBD2 agrees at 7 bases. This CDR3 comprises 14 residues. J gave up 3 bases and V 3 bases, and 5 bases lay outside the gene matches.

This chain uses TRBV5-1 with TRBJ2-1, with 7 bases lining up with TRBD2. V lost 4 bases, J lost 6 bases, and 7 bases stayed unmatched. Germline CDR1 and CDR2: SGHRS and YFSETQ. This CDR3 region has 14 residues. The CDR3 nucleotides are TGCGCCAGCAGCACGTGGACTAGGTCCAATGAGCAGTTCTTC. Translated: CASSTWTRSNEQFF.

This clonotype was recorded many times. The rearrangement joins TRBV7-9 to TRBJ2-7; 8 bases fit TRBD2. V lost 3 bases and J lost 2; bases outside the gene matches: 3. Per germline, CDR1 SEHNR and CDR2 FQNEAQ (reference sequence). The CDR3 spans 14 residues. The CDR3 loop is CASSLVAGPYEQYF. The DNA for the CDR3 is TGTGCCAGCAGCTTGGTAGCGGGGCCCTACGAGCAGTACTTC.

This clonotype was found a few times. The V and J genes are TRBV10-3 and TRBJ2-5; 10 bases line up with TRBD2. There are 16 residues in the CDR3. V trimming: 2 bases; J trimming: 3 bases; junction bases outside the gene matches: 6. In germline, CDR1 is ENHRY, CDR2 SYGVKD. The DNA of the CDR3 is TGTGCCATCAGTGAGACGACTGGACTAGCGGAAGAGACCCAGTACTTC. Residues: CAISETTGLAEETQYF.

The chain has TRBV27 and TRBJ2-2; the D call may be TRBD1 or TRBD2 (5 bases each). Germline V gene data show CDR1 as MNHEY and CDR2 as SMNVEV (reference sequence). V lost 3 bases and J 1 base, leaving 12 bases between the germline ends. The CDR3 loop spans 16 amino acids. CDR3 in amino acids: CASSFLMGENTGELFF. CDR3 sequence (DNA): TGTGCCAGCAGTTTCCTCATGGGGGAGAACACCGGGGAGCTGTTTTTT.

The V gene is TRBV7-6, the J gene TRBJ1-2, with unresolved D. Trimming cost V 4 bases and J 6 bases, with 12 bases left between them. In germline, CDR1 is SGHVS, CDR2 FNYEAQ. The length of the CDR3 is 13 residues. The CDR3 DNA follows: TGTGCCAGCAGCTCAGGACGGGGAGATGGCTACACCTTC. Its protein product is CASSSGRGDGYTF.

This clonotype was detected only a few times. The CDR3 DNA follows: TGTGCCAGCACCCCAGGGGGGGAGCTGTTTTTT. Translation gives CASTPGGELFF. V and J are TRBV12-3 or TRBV12-4 and TRBJ2-2, with D perhaps TRBD1 (5 bases). This CDR3 spans 11 amino acids. Trimming removed 7 bases at V and 8 bases at J, with 8 bases between.

The chain carries TRBV14 and TRBJ1-1, with D perhaps matching TRBD1 (5 bases). The germline gives CDR1 SGHDN, CDR2 FVKESK. Trimming cost V 5 bases and J 3 bases, with 16 bases left between them. The CDR3 runs to 15 residues. CDR3 in DNA: TGTGCCAGCAGCAACCTCAAGACAGATGACACTGAAGCTTTCTTT. This translates into CASSNLKTDDTEAFF.

A few counts support this clonotype. The chain combines TRBV13 with TRBJ2-5; D could derive from TRBD1 or TRBD2 (5 bases each). CDR1 is PRHDT, CDR2 FYEKMQ, per germline (reference sequence). With 5 bases removed from V and 5 bases from J, the gap between germline ends came to 12 bases. This CDR3 comprises 13 residues. The CDR3 loop is CASSEGIWETQYF. For the CDR3, the DNA is TGTGCCAGCAGCGAGGGGATTTGGGAGACCCAGTACTTC.

The chain is built from TRBV10-3 and TRBJ2-5, with 10 bases lining up with TRBD2. Germline V CDR1 and CDR2: ENHRY, SYGVKD. The CDR3 has 15 residues. J was trimmed by 3 bases and V by 0 bases; bases with no gene match: 1. CDR3 sequence (DNA): TGTGCCATCAGTGAGTCCGGACTAGCGGAAGAGACCCAGTACTTC. Translation gives CAISESGLAEETQYF.

The genes are TRBV11-2 and TRBJ1-1; the match to TRBD1 covers 9 bases. This CDR3 is 18 amino acids long. Looked up from germline, CDR1 is SGHAT and CDR2 is FQNNGV. Trimming removed 7 bases from V and 3 bases from J; junction bases left unmatched: 18. CDR3 residues: CASTNTRDRAFRYTEAFF. CDR3 nucleotides: TGTGCCAGCACAAACACCCGGGACAGGGCATTTAGGTACACTGAAGCTTTCTTT.

This clonotype was seen more than once but under ten times. This rearrangement joins TRBV14 to TRBJ2-7; D is undetermined. The CDR3 extends over 14 amino acids. Germline assignment: CDR1 SGHDN and CDR2 FVKESK. The V gene lost 1 base and the J gene lost 4 bases, with 11 bases spanning the gap. The CDR3 loop is CASSQGVAGYEQYF. CDR3 DNA sequence: TGTGCCAGCAGCCAAGGCGTCGCTGGTTACGAGCAGTACTTC.

The J gene is TRBJ2-5, the V gene TRBV29-1; 8 bases agree with TRBD2. J lost 10 bases, V lost 5 bases, and 9 bases had no gene match. The CDR3 sequence is 12 residues long. CDR1 SQVTM and CDR2 ANQGSEA come from the germline V gene. The CDR3 DNA sequence: TGCAGCGTTCCGATGGCGGGAGGTATCCAGTACTTC. This encodes CSVPMAGGIQYF.